This T cell receptor (beta chain) is drawn from a study of cytomegalovirus exposure and HLA in healthy donors. Study outcomes and limitations: Most sequenced TCRs were rare (though some public TCRs occurred in many donors). A highly shared variant cluster was judged a likely technical artifact. HLA alleles were associated with fewer than 20,000 TCR beta sequences in a later analysis at 0.05 false discovery rate. Later, an analysis found that common viral pathogens appeared to be linked with several of the most significant clusters.

Looked up from germline, CDR1 is LGHNA and CDR2 is YSLEER. The V and J ends lost 2 bases and 5 bases, in that order; junction bases with no gene match: 5. The CDR3 has 15 residues. This clone has a handful of counts. Its antigen is as yet unknown. PCR was performed using 60 Vbeta and 13 Jbeta primers. Clones were read by immunoSEQ multiplex PCR, and TCRdb kept only the in-frame ones, dropping some. The repertoire holds some 190,000 clones, with around 80% as singletons. Sample: PBMCs. This receptor was identified in a male donor in good health and CMV-seronegative. The chain employs TRBV4-3 and TRBJ2-1; 8 bases align to TRBD1. This chain's CDR3 is CASSQPGQGNNEQFF. As DNA, the CDR3 is TGCGCCAGCAGCCAACCCGGACAGGGAAACAATGAGCAGTTCTTC.